This entry concerns a single T cell receptor (beta chain). Per the original methods: Amplification of reference gene primers was used by the study to estimate nucleated cell counts. The repertoire was sequenced with immunoSEQ multiplex PCR; TCRdb's copy has only in-frame clones and lacks some. The V and J calls and clone size come from that table; D and trimming were worked out from the DNA. Of 210,000 or so clones listed, roughly 80% are singletons. Per the germline V gene, CDR1 is LNHDA and CDR2 is SQIVND (reference sequence). This CDR3 comprises 15 residues. The junction had 5 bases not matched to a gene; V was cut back by 3 bases and J by 0 bases. The data were obtained in a study of blood T cell repertoires in COVID-19. Overall study: Italy, Spain and the United States were the sources of the convalescent and acute COVID-19 samples.

The chain recombines TRBV19 with TRBJ2-7; 7 positions agree with TRBD1. The clonotype was recovered from a human donor in a cohort sampled during active COVID-19. Source material: peripheral blood. DNA for the CDR3: TGTGCCAGTAGTATTGGACAGGCCCTCTCCTACGAGCAGTACTTC. Its protein is CASSIGQALSYEQYF. The entire variable domain, with the rest obtained from reference TRBV19 and TRBJ2-7, is as follows: DGGITQSPKYLFRKEGQNVTLSCEQNLNHDAMYWYRQDPGQGLRLIYYSQIVNDFQKGDIAEGYSVSREKKESFPLTVTSAQKNPTAFYLCASSIGQALSYEQYFGPGTRLTVT.